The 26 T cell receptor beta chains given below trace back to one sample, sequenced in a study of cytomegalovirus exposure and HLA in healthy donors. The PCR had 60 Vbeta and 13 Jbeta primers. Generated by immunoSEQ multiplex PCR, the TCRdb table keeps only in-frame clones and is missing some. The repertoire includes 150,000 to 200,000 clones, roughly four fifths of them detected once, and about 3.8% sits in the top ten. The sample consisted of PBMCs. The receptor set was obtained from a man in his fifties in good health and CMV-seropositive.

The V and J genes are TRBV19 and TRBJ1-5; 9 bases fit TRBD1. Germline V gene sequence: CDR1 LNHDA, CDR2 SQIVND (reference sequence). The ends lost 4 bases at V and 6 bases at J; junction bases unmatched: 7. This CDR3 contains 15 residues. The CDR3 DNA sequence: TGTGCCAGTAGTACGGACAGGGGATTGGGTCAGCCCCAGCATTTT. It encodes CASSTDRGLGQPQHF.

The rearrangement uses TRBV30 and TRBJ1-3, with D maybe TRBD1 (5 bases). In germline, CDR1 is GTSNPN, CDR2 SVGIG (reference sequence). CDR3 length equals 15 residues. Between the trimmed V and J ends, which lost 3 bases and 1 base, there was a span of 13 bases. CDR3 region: CAWSLTARSGNTIYF. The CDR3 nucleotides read TGTGCCTGGAGCCTGACAGCTCGATCTGGAAACACCATATATTTT.

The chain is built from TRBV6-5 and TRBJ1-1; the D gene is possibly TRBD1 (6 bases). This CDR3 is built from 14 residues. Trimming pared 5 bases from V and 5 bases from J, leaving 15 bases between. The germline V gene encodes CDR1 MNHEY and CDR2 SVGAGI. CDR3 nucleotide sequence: TGTGCCAGCAGTCTACAGGGTCTGAGGACTGAAGCTTTCTTT. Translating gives CASSLQGLRTEAFF.

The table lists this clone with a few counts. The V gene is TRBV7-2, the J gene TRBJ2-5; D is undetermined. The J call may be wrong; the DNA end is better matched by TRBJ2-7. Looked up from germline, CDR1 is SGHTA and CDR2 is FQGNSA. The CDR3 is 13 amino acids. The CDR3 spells CASSAIQAYEQYF. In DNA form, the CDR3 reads TGTGCCAGCAGTGCGATCCAGGCTTACGAGCAGTACTTC.

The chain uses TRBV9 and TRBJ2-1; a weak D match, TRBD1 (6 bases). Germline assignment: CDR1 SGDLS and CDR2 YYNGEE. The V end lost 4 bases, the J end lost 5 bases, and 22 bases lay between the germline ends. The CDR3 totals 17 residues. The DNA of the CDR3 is TGTGCCAGCAGCAGGAGTAAGTCAGGGGAGAGGGACAATGAGCAGTTCTTC. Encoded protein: CASSRSKSGERDNEQFF. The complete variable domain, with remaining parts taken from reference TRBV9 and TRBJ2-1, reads DSGVTQTPKHLITATGQRVTLRCSPRSGDLSVYWYQQSLDQGLQFLIQYYNGEERAKGNILERFSAQQFPDLHSELNLSSLELGDSALYFCASSRSKSGERDNEQFFGPGTRLTVL.

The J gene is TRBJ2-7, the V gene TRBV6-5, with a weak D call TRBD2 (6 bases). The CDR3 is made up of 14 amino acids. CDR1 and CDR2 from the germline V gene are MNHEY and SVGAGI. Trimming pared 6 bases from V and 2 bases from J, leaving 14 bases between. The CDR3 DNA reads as TGTGCCAGCAGGGGGTTCGGGGGAGCCTACGAGCAGTACTTC. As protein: CASRGFGGAYEQYF.

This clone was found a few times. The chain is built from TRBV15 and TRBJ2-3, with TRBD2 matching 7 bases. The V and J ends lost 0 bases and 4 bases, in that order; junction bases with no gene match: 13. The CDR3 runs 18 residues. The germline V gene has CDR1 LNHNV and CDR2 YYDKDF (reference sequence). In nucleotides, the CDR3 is TGTGCCACCAGCAGAGATAGACCGGGAGGACTGTCCCCAGATACGCAGTATTTT. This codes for CATSRDRPGGLSPDTQYF.

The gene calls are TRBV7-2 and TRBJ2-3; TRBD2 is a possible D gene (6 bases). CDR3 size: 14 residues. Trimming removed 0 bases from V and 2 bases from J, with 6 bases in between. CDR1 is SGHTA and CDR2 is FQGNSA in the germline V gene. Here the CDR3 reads CASSLAGLTDTQYF. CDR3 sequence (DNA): TGTGCCAGCAGCTTAGCGGGACTCACAGATACGCAGTATTTT.

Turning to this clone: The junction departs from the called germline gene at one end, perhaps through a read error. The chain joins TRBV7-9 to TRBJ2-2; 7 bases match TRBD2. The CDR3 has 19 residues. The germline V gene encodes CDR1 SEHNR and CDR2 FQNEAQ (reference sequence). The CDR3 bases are TGTTCCAGCAGTAAGATCCCCTCACCTAGCGGCCCGAACACCGGGGAGCTGTTTTTT. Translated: CSSSKIPSPSGPNTGELFF. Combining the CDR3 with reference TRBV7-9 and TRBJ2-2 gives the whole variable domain DTGVSQNPRHKITKRGQNVTFRCDPISEHNRLYWYRQTLGQGPEFLTYFQNEAQLEKSRLLSDRFSAERPKGSFSTLEIQRTEQGDSAMYLCSSSKIPSPSGPNTGELFFGEGSRLTVL.

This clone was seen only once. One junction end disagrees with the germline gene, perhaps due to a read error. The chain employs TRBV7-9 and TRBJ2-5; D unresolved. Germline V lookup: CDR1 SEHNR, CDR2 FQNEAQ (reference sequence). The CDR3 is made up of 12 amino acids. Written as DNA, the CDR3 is TGTTCCAGCAGCCCCCCTTCGGAGACCCAGTACTTC. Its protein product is CSSSPPSETQYF.

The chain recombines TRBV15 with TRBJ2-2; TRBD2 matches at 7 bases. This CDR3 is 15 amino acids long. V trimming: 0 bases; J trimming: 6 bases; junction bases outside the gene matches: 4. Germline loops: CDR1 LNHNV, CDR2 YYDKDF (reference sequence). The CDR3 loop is CATSRDRTSAGELFF. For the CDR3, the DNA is TGTGCCACCAGCAGAGATCGCACTAGCGCCGGGGAGCTGTTTTTT.

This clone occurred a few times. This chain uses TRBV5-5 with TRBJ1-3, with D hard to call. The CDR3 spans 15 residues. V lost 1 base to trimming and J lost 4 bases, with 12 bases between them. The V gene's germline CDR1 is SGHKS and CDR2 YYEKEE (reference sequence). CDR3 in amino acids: CASSLYSSKGNTIYF. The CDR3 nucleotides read TGTGCCAGCAGCTTGTACTCCTCTAAAGGAAACACCATATATTTT.

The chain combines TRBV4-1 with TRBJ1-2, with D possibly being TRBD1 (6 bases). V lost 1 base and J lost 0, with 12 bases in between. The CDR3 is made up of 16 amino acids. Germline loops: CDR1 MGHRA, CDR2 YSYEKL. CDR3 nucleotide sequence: TGCGCCAGCAGCCAAGGATGGGGACACTCTAACTATGGCTACACCTTC. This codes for CASSQGWGHSNYGYTF.

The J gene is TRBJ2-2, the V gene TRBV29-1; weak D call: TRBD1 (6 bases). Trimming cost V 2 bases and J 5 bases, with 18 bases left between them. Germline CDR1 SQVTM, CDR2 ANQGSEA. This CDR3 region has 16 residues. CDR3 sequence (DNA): TGCAGCGTTGAACTAGGGTGGCAGGGGAATACCGGGGAGCTGTTTTTT. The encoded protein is CSVELGWQGNTGELFF.

The CDR3 nucleotides read TGTGCCAGCGGACAGTCCTACTCTGGGGCCAACGTCCTGACTTTC. Its translation is CASGQSYSGANVLTF. The genes are TRBV27 and TRBJ2-6, with D tentatively TRBD1 (6 bases). V was shortened by 8 bases and J by 0 bases, with 11 bases between the two germline ends. The CDR3 is 15 residues long. CDR1 and CDR2 from the germline V gene are MNHEY and SMNVEV (reference sequence).

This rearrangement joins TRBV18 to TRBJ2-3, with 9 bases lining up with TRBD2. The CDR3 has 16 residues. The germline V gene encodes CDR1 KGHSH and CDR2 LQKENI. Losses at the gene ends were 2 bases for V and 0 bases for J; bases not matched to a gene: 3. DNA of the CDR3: TGTGCCAGCTCACCAATGACTAGCGGAAGCACAGATACGCAGTATTTT. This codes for CASSPMTSGSTDTQYF.

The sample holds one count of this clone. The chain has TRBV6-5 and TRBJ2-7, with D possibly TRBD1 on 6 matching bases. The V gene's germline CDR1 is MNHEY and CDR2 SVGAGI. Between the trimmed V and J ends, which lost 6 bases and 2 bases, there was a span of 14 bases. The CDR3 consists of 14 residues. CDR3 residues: CASRTQGTTYEQYF. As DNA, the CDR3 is TGTGCCAGCAGGACCCAGGGGACAACCTACGAGCAGTACTTC.

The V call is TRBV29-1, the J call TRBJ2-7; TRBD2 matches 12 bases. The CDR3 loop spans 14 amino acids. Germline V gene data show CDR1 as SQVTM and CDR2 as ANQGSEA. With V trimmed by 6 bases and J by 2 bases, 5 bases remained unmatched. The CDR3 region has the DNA TGCAGCGTCGCCGGGACTAGCGGGCCCTACGAGCAGTACTTC. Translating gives CSVAGTSGPYEQYF.

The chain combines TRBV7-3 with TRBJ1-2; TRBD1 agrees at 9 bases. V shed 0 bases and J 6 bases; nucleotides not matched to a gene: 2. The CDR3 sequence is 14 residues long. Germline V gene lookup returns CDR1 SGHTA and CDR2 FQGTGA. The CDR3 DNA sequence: TGTGCCAGCAGCTTAACCGGGACAGGGCATGGCTACACCTTC. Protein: CASSLTGTGHGYTF.

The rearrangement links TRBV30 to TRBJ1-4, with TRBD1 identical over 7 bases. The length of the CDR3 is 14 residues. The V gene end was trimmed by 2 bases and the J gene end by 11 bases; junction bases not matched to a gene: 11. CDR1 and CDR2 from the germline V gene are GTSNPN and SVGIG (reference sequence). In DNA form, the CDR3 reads TGTGCCTGGAGTTTCGGAGGGGGCGGGGAGAAACTGTTTTTT. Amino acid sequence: CAWSFGGGGEKLFF.

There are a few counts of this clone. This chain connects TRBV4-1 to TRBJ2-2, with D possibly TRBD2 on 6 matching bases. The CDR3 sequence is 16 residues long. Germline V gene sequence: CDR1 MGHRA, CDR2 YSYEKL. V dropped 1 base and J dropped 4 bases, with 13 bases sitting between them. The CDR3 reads CASSQGGGRSTGELFF. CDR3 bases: TGCGCCAGCAGCCAAGGGGGAGGAAGGAGCACCGGGGAGCTGTTTTTT.

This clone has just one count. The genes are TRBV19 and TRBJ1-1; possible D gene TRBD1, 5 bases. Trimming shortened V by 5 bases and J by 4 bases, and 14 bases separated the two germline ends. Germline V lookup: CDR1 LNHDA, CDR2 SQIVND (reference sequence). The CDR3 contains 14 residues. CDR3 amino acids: CASSDSQGFTEAFF. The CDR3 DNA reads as TGTGCCAGTAGTGACAGCCAGGGTTTCACTGAAGCTTTCTTT.

The CDR3 DNA sequence: TGTGCCAGCAGCCGCCTACCGGGACAAACACAAGATACGCAGTATTTT. Its protein product is CASSRLPGQTQDTQYF. This chain links TRBV9 with TRBJ2-3; D possibly corresponds to TRBD1 (6 bases). Per the germline V gene, CDR1 is SGDLS and CDR2 is YYNGEE. With 4 bases removed from V and 5 bases from J, the gap between germline ends came to 20 bases. This CDR3 has 16 residues.

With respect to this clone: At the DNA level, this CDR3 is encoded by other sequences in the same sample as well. The CDR3 region has the DNA TGCGCCAGCAGCTTGGACGGGTACGAGCAGTACTTC. This encodes CASSLDGYEQYF. The chain links TRBV5-1 to TRBJ2-7; D remains ambiguous. The length of the CDR3 is 12 residues. Looked up from germline, CDR1 is SGHRS and CDR2 is YFSETQ. V was cut by 0 bases and J by 4 bases, with 5 bases left in between.

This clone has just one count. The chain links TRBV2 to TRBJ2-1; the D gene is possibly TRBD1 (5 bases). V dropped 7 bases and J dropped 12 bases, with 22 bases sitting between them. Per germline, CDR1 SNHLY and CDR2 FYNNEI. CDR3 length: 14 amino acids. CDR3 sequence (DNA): TGTGCCAGCACGACCTTGACAGTTGGGGTCGGGCAGTTCTTC. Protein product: CASTTLTVGVGQFF. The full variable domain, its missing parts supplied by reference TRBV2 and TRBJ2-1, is EPEVTQTPSHQVTQMGQEVILRCVPISNHLYFYWYRQILGQKVEFLVSFYNNEISEKSEIFDDQFSVERPDGSNFTLKIRSTKLEDSAMYFCASTTLTVGVGQFFGPGTRLTVL.

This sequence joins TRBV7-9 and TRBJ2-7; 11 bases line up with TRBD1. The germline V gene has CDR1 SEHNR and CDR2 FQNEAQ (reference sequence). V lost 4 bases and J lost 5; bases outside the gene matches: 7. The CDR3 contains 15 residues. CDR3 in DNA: TGTGCCAGCAGCTCCCGGGACAGGGGGGGGAACGAGCAGTACTTC. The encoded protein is CASSSRDRGGNEQYF.